This T cell receptor (beta chain) was obtained from a study of shared clonotypes between healthy human individuals. Assay execution took place at the deep level. Sequenced by immunoSEQ multiplex PCR; TCRdb stores in-frame clones only, minus some. Of hundreds of thousands of clones detected, roughly 70% appear once; the ten largest clones hold about 9.4%. Ten or more counts support this clone. Germline V gene lookup returns CDR1 SEHNR and CDR2 FQNEAQ (reference sequence). The CDR3 loop spans 18 amino acids. Trimming pared 1 base from V and 1 base from J, leaving 17 bases between. The V and J genes are TRBV7-9 and TRBJ1-5; D unresolved. This receptor was obtained from a young man in good health. Input material: memory CD4+ T cells sorted from blood. The subset denotes: CD45RA-negative fraction. This chain's CDR3 is CASSLGQPQDLSNQPQHF. The CDR3 DNA reads TGTGCCAGCAGCTTAGGGCAGCCACAAGATCTAAGCAATCAGCCCCAGCATTTT.